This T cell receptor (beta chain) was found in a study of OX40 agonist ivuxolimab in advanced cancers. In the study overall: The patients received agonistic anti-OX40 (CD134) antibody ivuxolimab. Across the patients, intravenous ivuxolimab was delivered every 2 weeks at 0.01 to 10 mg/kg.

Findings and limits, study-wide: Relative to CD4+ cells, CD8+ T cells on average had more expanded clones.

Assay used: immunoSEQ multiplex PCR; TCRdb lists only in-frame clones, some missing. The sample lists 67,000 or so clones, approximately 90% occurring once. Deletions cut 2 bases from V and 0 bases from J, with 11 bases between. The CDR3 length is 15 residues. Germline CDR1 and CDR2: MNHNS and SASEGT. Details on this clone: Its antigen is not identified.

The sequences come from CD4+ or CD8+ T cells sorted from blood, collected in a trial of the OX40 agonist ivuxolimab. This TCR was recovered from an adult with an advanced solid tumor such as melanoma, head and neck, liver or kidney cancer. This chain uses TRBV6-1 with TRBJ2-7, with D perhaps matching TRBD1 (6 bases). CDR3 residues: CASSERWTVSYEQYF. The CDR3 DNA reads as TGTGCCAGCAGTGAAAGGTGGACAGTCTCCTACGAGCAGTACTTC.